Presented here are 20 T cell receptor beta chains from one specimen sequenced in a study of shared clonotypes between healthy human individuals. The data were produced by immunoSEQ multiplex PCR, yet TCRdb's version contains in-frame clones alone and is incomplete. The repertoire holds 1 million to 1.2 million clones, with approximately 80% as singletons. Sequencing was performed on memory CD4+ T cells from PBMCs. Documented subset: CD45RA-negative fraction. These receptors were taken from a man aged 18 to 29 in good health. Some clones in this sample may be carry-over from other donors' samples.

CDR3 nucleotides: TGTGCCAGCAGTTACCCCTGGTGGGCTGAAGCTTTCTTT. It translates to CASSYPWWAEAFF. The genes are TRBV6-5 and TRBJ1-1; no reliable D call. The CDR3 loop spans 13 amino acids. Germline V CDR1 and CDR2: MNHEY, SVGAGI. V was cut by 2 bases and J by 6 bases, with 10 bases left in between.

V gene TRBV7-2 combines with J gene TRBJ2-5, with D tentatively TRBD2 (6 bases). V lost 1 base and J lost 7, with 13 bases in between. This CDR3 has 14 residues. In germline, CDR1 is SGHTA, CDR2 FQGNSA. The CDR3 DNA reads TGTGCCAGCAGCTTAGGAGAGGCGGAGGGGACCCAGTACTTC. This sequence encodes CASSLGEAEGTQYF.

The J gene is TRBJ1-1, the V gene TRBV20-1; no reliable D call. The CDR3 spans 11 residues. Trimming took off 0 bases at V and 8 bases at J, with 7 bases between the two ends. Germline V CDR1 and CDR2: DFQATT, SNEGSKA (reference sequence). CDR3 DNA: TGCAGTGCTAGAGATCAACAAGAAGCTTTCTTT. Protein: CSARDQQEAFF.

The gene calls are TRBV18 and TRBJ1-5; 8 positions agree with TRBD1. Germline loops: CDR1 KGHSH, CDR2 LQKENI. The CDR3 is 16 amino acids. V lost 3 bases, J lost 3 bases, and 7 bases stayed unmatched. CDR3 in DNA: TGTGCCAGCTCACCCAACCGACAGGGGTACAATCAGCCCCAGCATTTT. Amino acid sequence: CASSPNRQGYNQPQHF.

This clone was counted once. The V gene is TRBV25-1, the J gene TRBJ2-7, with D maybe TRBD2 (5 bases). In germline, CDR1 is MGHDK, CDR2 SYGVNS. This CDR3 region has 16 residues. Trimming took 3 bases from V and 2 from J, leaving 17 bases between them. CDR3 sequence reads: CASSDSSAAGTYEQYF. The CDR3 DNA reads TGTGCCAGCAGTGACTCATCCGCCGCCGGGACCTACGAGCAGTACTTC.

This clone showed up just once. This chain links TRBV19 with TRBJ2-6; D call uncertain. Germline values: CDR1 LNHDA, CDR2 SQIVND (reference sequence). V was cut by 5 bases and J by 0 bases, with 8 bases left in between. The CDR3 is 15 residues long. The CDR3 spells CASSDMGSGANVLTF. CDR3 in DNA: TGTGCCAGTAGTGATATGGGCTCTGGGGCCAACGTCCTGACTTTC.

Turning to this clone: The identical CDR3 is also encoded by other nucleotide sequences in the sample. This chain uses TRBV7-2 with TRBJ2-7; possibly TRBD2 for D (6 bases). The CDR3 runs 15 residues. Germline V lookup: CDR1 SGHTA, CDR2 FQGNSA. The V and J ends lost 5 bases and 5 bases respectively, with 19 bases between them. For the CDR3, the DNA is TGTGCCAGCAGCCCCACGATGGGGGGTTACGACGAGCAGTACTTC. This translates into CASSPTMGGYDEQYF.

This clone has only one observation. CDR3 loop: CASSNSGSFYGYTF. The CDR3 DNA follows: TGTGCCAGCAGCAACAGCGGGTCGTTCTATGGCTACACCTTC. The chain is built from TRBV14 and TRBJ1-2; no clear D. V lost 5 bases and J 4 bases, leaving 14 bases between the germline ends. CDR3 length: 14 residues. Germline CDR1 reads SGHDN; CDR2 reads FVKESK.

V is TRBV18 and J is TRBJ2-6; tentatively, D is TRBD2 (5 bases). Germline V gene sequence: CDR1 KGHSH, CDR2 LQKENI. V was trimmed by 0 bases and J by 2 bases, leaving 14 bases between them. The CDR3 extends over 18 amino acids. Here the CDR3 reads CASSPPRVNYAGANVLTF. In DNA form, the CDR3 reads TGTGCCAGCTCACCACCGCGGGTTAATTACGCTGGGGCCAACGTCCTGACTTTC.

CDR3 nucleotides: TGCGCCAGCAGCCCCCGCTCAACAGATTACCAAGAGACCCAGTACTTC. This gives the protein CASSPRSTDYQETQYF. This rearrangement joins TRBV5-1 to TRBJ2-5, with D hard to call. The CDR3 has 16 amino acids. CDR1 SGHRS and CDR2 YFSETQ come from the germline V gene. Trimming took 4 bases from V and 0 from J, leaving 16 bases between them.

The rearrangement links TRBV5-1 to TRBJ2-4, with unresolved D. This CDR3 comprises 16 residues. Germline-derived CDR1 and CDR2 are SGHRS and YFSETQ. Trimming left V 4 bases short and J 0 bases short, with 14 bases between. The CDR3 protein is CASSPTSEEAKNIQYF. In nucleotides, the CDR3 is TGCGCCAGCAGCCCGACCTCCGAAGAAGCCAAAAACATTCAGTACTTC.

A word on this clone: One base separates it from a far larger clone, so it is likely a read error. The same CDR3 is also encoded by other DNA sequences in this sample. The chain employs TRBV30 and TRBJ1-1; D remains ambiguous. This CDR3 is 13 amino acids long. Germline-derived CDR1 and CDR2 are GTSNPN and SVGIG (reference sequence). The CDR3 DNA is TGTGCCTGGAGTGTTGGGAGGAACACTGAAGCTTTCTTC. This gives the protein CAWSVGRNTEAFF.

The V gene is TRBV5-1, the J gene TRBJ2-7; D unclear. V shed 1 base and J shed 9 bases, with 14 bases lying between them. Germline V gene sequence: CDR1 SGHRS, CDR2 YFSETQ. This CDR3 is built from 13 residues. The CDR3 coding sequence is TGCGCCAGCAGCTTGTGGGCCTTTGATGGGCAGTACTTC. Amino acid sequence: CASSLWAFDGQYF. The whole variable domain, filled in from reference TRBV5-1 and TRBJ2-7, reads KAGVTQTPRYLIKTRGQQVTLSCSPISGHRSVSWYQQTPGQGLQFLFEYFSETQRNKGNFPGRFSGRQFSNSRSEMNVSTLELGDSALYLCASSLWAFDGQYFGPGTRLTVT.

The chain has TRBV4-3 and TRBJ2-1; possibly TRBD2 for D (6 bases). V was shortened by 0 bases and J by 6 bases, with 15 bases between the two germline ends. In germline, CDR1 is LGHNA, CDR2 YSLEER. The CDR3 extends over 16 amino acids. CDR3 nucleotides: TGCGCCAGCAGCCAAGATCTAGCGAGGGCGGTCAATGAGCAGTTCTTC. Protein: CASSQDLARAVNEQFF.

The table lists this clone with many counts. The chain uses TRBV25-1 and TRBJ1-2, with D perhaps TRBD1 (5 bases). Trimming took 4 bases from V and 7 from J, leaving 22 bases between them. This CDR3 has 16 amino acids. Germline assignment: CDR1 MGHDK and CDR2 SYGVNS. This CDR3 reads CASSAGPGGNSFGYTF. In DNA form, the CDR3 reads TGTGCCAGCAGTGCGGGGCCGGGAGGGAACTCATTTGGCTACACCTTC.

The rearrangement uses TRBV7-2 and TRBJ2-1; D may be TRBD2 (5 bases). Germline assignment: CDR1 SGHTA and CDR2 FQGNSA. Trimming pared 2 bases from V and 0 bases from J, leaving 17 bases between. The CDR3 runs to 18 residues. CDR3 sequence (DNA): TGTGCCAGCAGCTTATCCCCTCGTTTCGGGGACTCCTACAATGAGCAGTTCTTC. It specifies CASSLSPRFGDSYNEQFF.

The CDR3, as DNA: TGTGCCACCCGCCATGGGCTAAAGGAGCGGAGGAACACCGGGGAGCTGTTTTTT. Residues: CATRHGLKERRNTGELFF. The chain links TRBV15 to TRBJ2-2; the D gene is possibly TRBD2 (5 bases). The CDR3 extends over 18 amino acids. Looked up from germline, CDR1 is LNHNV and CDR2 is YYDKDF (reference sequence). V was cut by 8 bases and J by 1 base, with 23 bases left in between.

This clone was picked up one time. This chain connects TRBV4-1 to TRBJ1-5; tentatively, D is TRBD1 (6 bases). V shed 4 bases and J shed 4 bases, with 11 bases lying between them. The germline CDR1 and CDR2 sequences are MGHRA and YSYEKL. The length of the CDR3 is 14 residues. The CDR3 DNA follows: TGCGCCAGCAGCCTAACAGGGCTAAATCAGCCCCAGCATTTT. It yields the protein CASSLTGLNQPQHF.

This clone was seen only a few times. The rearrangement joins TRBV2 to TRBJ2-3; TRBD2 matches 9 bases. V lost 2 bases, J lost 4 bases, and 4 bases stayed unmatched. CDR1 and CDR2 from the germline V gene are SNHLY and FYNNEI. The CDR3 spans 15 residues. CDR3 sequence: CASSESLAGPDTQYF. The CDR3 DNA reads as TGTGCCAGCAGTGAAAGTCTAGCGGGACCAGATACGCAGTATTTT. Together with reference TRBV2 and TRBJ2-3, the CDR3 gives the full variable domain: EPEVTQTPSHQVTQMGQEVILRCVPISNHLYFYWYRQILGQKVEFLVSFYNNEISEKSEIFDDQFSVERPDGSNFTLKIRSTKLEDSAMYFCASSESLAGPDTQYFGPGTRLTVL.

This clone has more than one count but fewer than ten. This sample includes further DNA sequences coding for the same CDR3. The rearrangement uses TRBV29-1 and TRBJ1-3, with no clear D. Trimming took off 4 bases at V and 4 bases at J, with 11 bases between the two ends. The CDR3 is 13 amino acids. The germline CDR1 and CDR2 sequences are SQVTM and ANQGSEA. CDR3 sequence (DNA): TGCAGCGTTGGTTCGGAGATCGGAAACACCATATATTTT. Amino acids: CSVGSEIGNTIYF.